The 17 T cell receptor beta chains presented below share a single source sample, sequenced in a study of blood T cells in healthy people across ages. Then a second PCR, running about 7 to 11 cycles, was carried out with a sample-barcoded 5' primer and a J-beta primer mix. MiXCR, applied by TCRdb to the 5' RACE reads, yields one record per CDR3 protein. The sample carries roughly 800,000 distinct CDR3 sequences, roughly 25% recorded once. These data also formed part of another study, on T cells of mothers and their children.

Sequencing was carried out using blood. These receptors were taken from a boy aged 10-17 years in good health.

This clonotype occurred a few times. The CDR3 coding sequence is TGTGCCAGCAGCCCTACCCGACAGCGGAGTATGTCTGAAGCTTTCTTT. Translation: CASSPTRQRSMSEAFF. The gene calls are TRBV7-8 and TRBJ1-1; D is possibly TRBD1 (5 bases). Germline V CDR1 and CDR2: SGHVS, FQNEAQ. The CDR3 runs to 16 residues. Trimming cost V 5 bases and J 6 bases, with 22 bases left between them.

The CDR3 is CASSFQGFTDTQYF. CDR3 sequence (DNA): TGCGCCAGCAGCTTTCAGGGTTTTACAGATACGCAGTATTTT. V and J are TRBV5-1 and TRBJ2-3; D is perhaps TRBD1 (5 bases). The CDR3 consists of 14 residues. The germline V gene has CDR1 SGHRS and CDR2 YFSETQ. The V end lost 2 bases, the J end lost 3 bases, and 10 bases lay between the germline ends. Full variable domain (rest looked up from reference TRBV5-1 and TRBJ2-3): KAGVTQTPRYLIKTRGQQVTLSCSPISGHRSVSWYQQTPGQGLQFLFEYFSETQRNKGNFPGRFSGRQFSNSRSEMNVSTLELGDSALYLCASSFQGFTDTQYFGPGTRLTVL.

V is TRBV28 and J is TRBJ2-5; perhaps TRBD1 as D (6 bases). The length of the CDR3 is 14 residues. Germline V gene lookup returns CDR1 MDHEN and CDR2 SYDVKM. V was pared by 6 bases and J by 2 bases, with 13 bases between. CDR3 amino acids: CASSHRESQETQYF. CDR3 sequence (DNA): TGTGCCAGCAGCCACAGGGAGTCTCAAGAGACCCAGTACTTC.

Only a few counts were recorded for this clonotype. CDR3 loop: CSASRALSGANVLTF. The CDR3 DNA follows: TGCAGTGCTAGCAGGGCTCTCTCTGGGGCCAACGTCCTGACTTTC. The chain links TRBV20-1 to TRBJ2-6, with D perhaps matching TRBD1 (5 bases). Between the trimmed V and J ends, which lost 3 bases and 0 bases, there was a span of 9 bases. CDR1 DFQATT and CDR2 SNEGSKA come from the germline V gene (reference sequence). This CDR3 contains 15 residues.

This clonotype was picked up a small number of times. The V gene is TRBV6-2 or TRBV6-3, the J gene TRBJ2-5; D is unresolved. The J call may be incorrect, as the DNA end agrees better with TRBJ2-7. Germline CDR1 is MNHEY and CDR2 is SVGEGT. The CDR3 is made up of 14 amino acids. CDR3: CASSYFGRIYEQYF. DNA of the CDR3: TGTGCCAGCAGTTACTTCGGACGGATCTACGAGCAGTACTTC.

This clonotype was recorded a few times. CDR3 loop: CASSLTAGGRGELFF. The CDR3 coding sequence is TGTGCCAGCAGCTTGACGGCCGGGGGTAGAGGGGAGCTGTTTTTT. This rearrangement joins TRBV5-5 to TRBJ2-2; D is perhaps TRBD2 (6 bases). This CDR3 region has 15 residues. Deletions cut 1 base from V and 8 bases from J, with 15 bases between. Germline CDR1 reads SGHKS; CDR2 reads YYEKEE (reference sequence).

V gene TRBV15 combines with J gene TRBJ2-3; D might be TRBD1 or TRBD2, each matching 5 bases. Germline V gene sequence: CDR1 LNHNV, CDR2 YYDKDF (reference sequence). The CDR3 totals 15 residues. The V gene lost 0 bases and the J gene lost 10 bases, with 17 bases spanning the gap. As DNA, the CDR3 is TGTGCCACCAGCAGAGACGCCCAGGTGGGGGATGCGCAGTATTTT. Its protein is CATSRDAQVGDAQYF.

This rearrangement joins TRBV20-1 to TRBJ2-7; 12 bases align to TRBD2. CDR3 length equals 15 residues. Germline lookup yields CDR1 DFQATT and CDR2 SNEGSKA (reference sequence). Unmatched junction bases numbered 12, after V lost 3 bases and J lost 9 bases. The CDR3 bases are TGCAGTGCTAGTTGGGCGCTAGCGGGAGGGATTCCGCAGTACTTC. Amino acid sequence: CSASWALAGGIPQYF.

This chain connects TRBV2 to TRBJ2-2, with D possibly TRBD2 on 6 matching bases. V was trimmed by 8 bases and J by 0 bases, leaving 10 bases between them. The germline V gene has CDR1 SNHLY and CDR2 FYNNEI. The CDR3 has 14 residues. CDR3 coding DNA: TGTGCCAGCCGGGAGATGGCGAACACCGGGGAGCTGTTTTTT. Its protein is CASREMANTGELFF. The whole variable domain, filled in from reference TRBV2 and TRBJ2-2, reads EPEVTQTPSHQVTQMGQEVILRCVPISNHLYFYWYRQILGQKVEFLVSFYNNEISEKSEIFDDQFSVERPDGSNFTLKIRSTKLEDSAMYFCASREMANTGELFFGEGSRLTVL.

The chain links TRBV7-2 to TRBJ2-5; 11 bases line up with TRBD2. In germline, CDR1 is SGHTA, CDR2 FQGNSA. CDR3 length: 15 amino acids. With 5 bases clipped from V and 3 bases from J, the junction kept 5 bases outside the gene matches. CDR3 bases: TGTGCCAGCAGCACACAACTAGCGGGAGAAGAGACCCAGTACTTC. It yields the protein CASSTQLAGEETQYF. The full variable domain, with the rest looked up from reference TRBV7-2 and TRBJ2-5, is GAGVSQSPSNKVTEKGKDVELRCDPISGHTALYWYRQSLGQGLEFLIYFQGNSAPDKSGLPSDRFSAERTGGSVSTLTIQRTQQEDSAVYLCASSTQLAGEETQYFGPGTRLLVL.

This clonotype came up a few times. The DNA of the CDR3 is TGTGCCAGCAGCTTACATACTTCGTTGGAGCAGTACTTC. Translation: CASSLHTSLEQYF. The genes are TRBV7-3 and TRBJ2-5; no clear D. The CDR3 runs to 13 residues. V was trimmed by 2 bases and J by 11 bases, leaving 15 bases between them. Germline V gives CDR1 SGHTA, CDR2 FQGTGA.

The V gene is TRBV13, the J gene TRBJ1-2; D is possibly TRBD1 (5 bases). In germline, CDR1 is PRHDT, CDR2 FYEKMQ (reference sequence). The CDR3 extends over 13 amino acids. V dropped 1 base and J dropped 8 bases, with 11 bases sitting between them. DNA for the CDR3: TGTGCCAGCAGCTTAGAAGGGGATGAAGGCTACACCTTC. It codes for CASSLEGDEGYTF.

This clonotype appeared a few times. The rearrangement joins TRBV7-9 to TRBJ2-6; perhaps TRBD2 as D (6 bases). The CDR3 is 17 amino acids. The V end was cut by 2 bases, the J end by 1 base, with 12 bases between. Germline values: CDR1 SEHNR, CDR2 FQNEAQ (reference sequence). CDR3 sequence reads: CASSLLRGNSGANVLTF. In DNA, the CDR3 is TGTGCCAGCAGCTTACTCCGGGGGAATTCTGGGGCCAACGTCCTGACTTTC.

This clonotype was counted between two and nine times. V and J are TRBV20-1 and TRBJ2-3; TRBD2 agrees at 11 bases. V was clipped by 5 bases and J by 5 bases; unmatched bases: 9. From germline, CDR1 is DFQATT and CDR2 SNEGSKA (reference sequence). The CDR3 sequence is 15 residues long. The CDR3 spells CSAPRPSGGQDTQYF. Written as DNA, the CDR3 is TGCAGTGCTCCTCGACCTAGCGGGGGGCAAGATACGCAGTATTTT.

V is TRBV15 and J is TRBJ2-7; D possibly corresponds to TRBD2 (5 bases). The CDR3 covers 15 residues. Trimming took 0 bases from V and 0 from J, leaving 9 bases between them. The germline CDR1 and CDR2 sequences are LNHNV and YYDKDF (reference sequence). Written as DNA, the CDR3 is TGTGCCACCAGCAGAGATTACGGGATCTCCTACGAGCAGTACTTC. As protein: CATSRDYGISYEQYF.

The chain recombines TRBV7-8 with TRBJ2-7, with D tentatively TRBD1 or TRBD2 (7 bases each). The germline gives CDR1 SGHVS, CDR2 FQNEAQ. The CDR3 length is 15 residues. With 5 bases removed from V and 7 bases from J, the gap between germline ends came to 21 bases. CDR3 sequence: CASSIALAARGEQYV. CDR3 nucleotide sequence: TGTGCCAGCAGCATCGCTCTAGCGGCCAGGGGGGAGCAGTACGTC.

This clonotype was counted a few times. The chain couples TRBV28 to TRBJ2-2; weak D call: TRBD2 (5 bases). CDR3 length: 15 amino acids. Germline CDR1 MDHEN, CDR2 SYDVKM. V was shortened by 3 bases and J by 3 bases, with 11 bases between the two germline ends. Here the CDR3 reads CASSFRGTDTGELFF. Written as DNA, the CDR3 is TGTGCCAGCAGTTTTCGGGGTACGGACACCGGGGAGCTGTTTTTT.